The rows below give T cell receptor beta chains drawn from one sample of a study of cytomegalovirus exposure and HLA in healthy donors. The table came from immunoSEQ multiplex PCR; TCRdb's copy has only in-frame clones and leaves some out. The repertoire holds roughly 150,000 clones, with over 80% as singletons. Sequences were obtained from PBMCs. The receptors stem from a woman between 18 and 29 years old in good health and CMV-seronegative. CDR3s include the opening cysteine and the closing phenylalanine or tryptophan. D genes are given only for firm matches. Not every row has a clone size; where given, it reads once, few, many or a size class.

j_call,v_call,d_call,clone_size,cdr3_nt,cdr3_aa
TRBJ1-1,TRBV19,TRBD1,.,TGTGCCAGTAGTGGACAGGGAGTCACTGAAGCTTTCTTT,CASSGQGVTEAFF
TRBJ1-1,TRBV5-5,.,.,TGTGCCAGCAGCCCATCCAGGGGGAACACTGAAGCTTTCTTT,CASSPSRGNTEAFF
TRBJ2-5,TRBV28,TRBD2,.,TGTGCCAGCAGTTTAGCCGCTAGCGGGGGTGTTCAGACCCAGTACTTC,CASSLAASGGVQTQYF
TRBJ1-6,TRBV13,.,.,TGTGCCAGCAGCCCCCTGTTTGACTCCGGATCTGGGTCCTATAATTCACCCCTCCACTTT,CASSPLFDSGSGSYNSPLHF
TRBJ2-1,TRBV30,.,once,TGTGCCTGGAGTAAGAGCTCCTCCTACAATGAGCAGTTCTTC,CAWSKSSSYNEQFF
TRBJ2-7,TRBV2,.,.,TGTGCCAGCAGTATTACAGGCTACGAGCAGTACTTC,CASSITGYEQYF
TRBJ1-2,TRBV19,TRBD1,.,TGTGCCAGCCTACCTGGGACAGGGAGTAGGTTGTGGGATGGCTACACCTTC,CASLPGTGSRLWDGYTF
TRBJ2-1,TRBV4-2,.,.,TGTGCCAGCAGCCAAGTTTCCAGCGGAAGCAATGAGCAGTTCTTC,CASSQVSSGSNEQFF
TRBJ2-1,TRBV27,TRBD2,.,TGTGCCAGCAGTTTGGGAGGGAGTAATGAGCAGTTCTTC,CASSLGGSNEQFF
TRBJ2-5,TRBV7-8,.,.,TGTGCCAGCAGTTACCGGGACTCGGAGTTTGAGACCCAGTACTTC,CASSYRDSEFETQYF
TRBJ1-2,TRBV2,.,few,TGTGCCAGCAACGGGGAGAACTATGGCTACACCTTC,CASNGENYGYTF
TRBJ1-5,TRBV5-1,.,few,TGCGCCAGCAGCGAACAGGGCGGACAGCCCCAGCATTTT,CASSEQGGQPQHF
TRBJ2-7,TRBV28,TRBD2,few,TGTGCCAGCAGTCGTGGGACTATCGGCGAGCAGTACTTC,CASSRGTIGEQYF
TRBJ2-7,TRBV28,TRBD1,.,TGTGCCAGCAGCGGACGGGACAGCTTCTACGAGCAGTACTTC,CASSGRDSFYEQYF
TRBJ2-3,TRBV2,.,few,TGTGCCAGCGGGGGGTTCAGCACAGATACGCAGTATTTT,CASGGFSTDTQYF
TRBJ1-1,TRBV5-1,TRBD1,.,TGCGCCAGCAGCTTGGGGGACAGGAGGAACACTGAAGCTTTCTTT,CASSLGDRRNTEAFF
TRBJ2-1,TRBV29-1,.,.,TGCAGCGTCCCCCAGGGCCGGGCGCTCAATGAGCAGTTCTTC,CSVPQGRALNEQFF
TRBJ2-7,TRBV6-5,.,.,TGTGCCAGCAGTAAGCCGCACCTCGACGAGCAGTACTTC,CASSKPHLDEQYF